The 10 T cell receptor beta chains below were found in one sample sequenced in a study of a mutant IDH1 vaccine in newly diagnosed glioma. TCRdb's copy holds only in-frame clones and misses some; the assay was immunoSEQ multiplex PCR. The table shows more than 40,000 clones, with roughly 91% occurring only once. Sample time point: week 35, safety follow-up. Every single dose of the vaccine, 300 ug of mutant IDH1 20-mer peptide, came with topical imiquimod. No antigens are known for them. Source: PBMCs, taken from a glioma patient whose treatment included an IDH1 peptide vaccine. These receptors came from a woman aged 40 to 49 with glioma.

In DNA, the CDR3 is TGTGCCAGCAGTGAAGCGGGCAGCCGGGCAGGCTATGGCTACACCTTC. Protein product: CASSEAGSRAGYGYTF. J is TRBJ1-2 and V is TRBV6-1; D is unresolved. CDR3 length equals 16 residues. CDR1 and CDR2 from the germline V gene are MNHNS and SASEGT. V was pared by 0 bases and J by 4 bases, with 15 bases between.

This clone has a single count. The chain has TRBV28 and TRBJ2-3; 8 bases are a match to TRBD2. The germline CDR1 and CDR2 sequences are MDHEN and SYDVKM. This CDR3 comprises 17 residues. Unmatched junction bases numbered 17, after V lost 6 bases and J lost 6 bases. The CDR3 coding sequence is TGTGCCAGCAGCCCCCCGTCGAGCGGGAGAGGTGTTGATACGCAGTATTTT. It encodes CASSPPSSGRGVDTQYF.

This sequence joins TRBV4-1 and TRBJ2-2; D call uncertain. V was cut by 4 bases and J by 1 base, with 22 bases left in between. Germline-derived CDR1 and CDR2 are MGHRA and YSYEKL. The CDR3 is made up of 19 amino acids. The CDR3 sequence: CASSRPWERAAGNTGELFF. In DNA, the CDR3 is TGCGCCAGCAGCCGCCCCTGGGAACGGGCGGCAGGGAACACCGGGGAGCTGTTTTTT.

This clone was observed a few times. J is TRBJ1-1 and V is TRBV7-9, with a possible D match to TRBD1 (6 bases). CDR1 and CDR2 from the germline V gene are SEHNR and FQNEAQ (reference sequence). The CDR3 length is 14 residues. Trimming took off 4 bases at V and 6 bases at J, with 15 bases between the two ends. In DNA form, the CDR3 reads TGTGCCAGCAGCTCGGGGGCTGGCGGTCCTGAAGCTTTCTTT. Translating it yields CASSSGAGGPEAFF.

CDR3 DNA: TGTGCCAGCAGGGGGGTGCGGGGGGCCCTCCAAGAGACCCAGTACTTC. The encoded protein is CASRGVRGALQETQYF. The chain has TRBV2 and TRBJ2-5; TRBD2 matches 8 bases. V lost 6 bases to trimming and J lost 1 base; unmatched junction nucleotides: 10. This CDR3 has 16 amino acids. Germline values: CDR1 SNHLY, CDR2 FYNNEI.

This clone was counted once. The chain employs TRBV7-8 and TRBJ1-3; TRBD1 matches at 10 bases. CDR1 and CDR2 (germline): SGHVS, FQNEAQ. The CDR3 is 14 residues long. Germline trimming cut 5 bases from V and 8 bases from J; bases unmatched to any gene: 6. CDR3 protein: CASSPGQGGYTIYF. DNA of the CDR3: TGTGCCAGCAGCCCAGGACAGGGGGGATACACCATATATTTT.

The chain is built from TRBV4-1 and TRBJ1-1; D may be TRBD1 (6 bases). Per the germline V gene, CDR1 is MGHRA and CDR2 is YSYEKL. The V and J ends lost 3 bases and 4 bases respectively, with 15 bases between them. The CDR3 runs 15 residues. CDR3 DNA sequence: TGCGCCAGCAGCCAGCAAGCGGGGGGCGGCACTGAAGCTTTCTTT. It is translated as CASSQQAGGGTEAFF.

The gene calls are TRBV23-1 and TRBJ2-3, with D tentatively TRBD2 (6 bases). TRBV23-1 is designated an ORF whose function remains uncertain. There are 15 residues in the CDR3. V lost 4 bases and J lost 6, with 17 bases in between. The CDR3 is CASSRRIRGLDTQYF. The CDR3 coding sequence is TGCGCCAGCAGTCGTAGGATTCGGGGGTTGGATACGCAGTATTTT.

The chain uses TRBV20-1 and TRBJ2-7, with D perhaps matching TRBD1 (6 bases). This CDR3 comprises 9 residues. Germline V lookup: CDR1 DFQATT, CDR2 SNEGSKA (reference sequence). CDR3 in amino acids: CEGAYEQYF. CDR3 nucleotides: TGCGAGGGGGCCTACGAGCAGTACTTC.

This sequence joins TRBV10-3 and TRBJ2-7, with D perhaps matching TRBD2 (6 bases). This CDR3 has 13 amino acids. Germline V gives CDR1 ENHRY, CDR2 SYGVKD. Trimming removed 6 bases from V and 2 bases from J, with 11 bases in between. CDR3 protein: CAIRGDFPYEQYF. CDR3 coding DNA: TGTGCCATCAGGGGGGACTTTCCCTACGAGCAGTACTTC.